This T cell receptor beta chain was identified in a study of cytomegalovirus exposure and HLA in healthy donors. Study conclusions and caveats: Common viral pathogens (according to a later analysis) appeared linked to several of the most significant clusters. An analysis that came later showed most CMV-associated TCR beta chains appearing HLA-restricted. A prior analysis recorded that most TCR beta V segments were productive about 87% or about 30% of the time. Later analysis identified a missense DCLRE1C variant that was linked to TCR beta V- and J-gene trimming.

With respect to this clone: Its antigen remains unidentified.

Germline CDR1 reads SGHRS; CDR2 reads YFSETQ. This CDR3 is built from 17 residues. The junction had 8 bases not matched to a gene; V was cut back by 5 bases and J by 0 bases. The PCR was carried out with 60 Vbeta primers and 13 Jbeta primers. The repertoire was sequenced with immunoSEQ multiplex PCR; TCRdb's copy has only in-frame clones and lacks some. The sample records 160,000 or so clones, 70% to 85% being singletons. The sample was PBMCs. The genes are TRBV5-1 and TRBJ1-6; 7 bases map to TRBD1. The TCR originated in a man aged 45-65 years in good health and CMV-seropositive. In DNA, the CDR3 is TGCGCCAGCAGGCCCGGGACAGTGGGCTCCTATAATTCACCCCTCCACTTT. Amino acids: CASRPGTVGSYNSPLHF.